This TCR beta chain was retrieved from a study of siplizumab effects on memory and regulatory T cells. Overall study results and limits: Significantly reduced by siplizumab was the cumulative frequency of alloreactive sequences, namely those traceable to unstimulated CD4+ memory cells. For siplizumab cultures, the suppressive function of their proliferating Tregs was not confirmed. Both greater diversity than memory cells and a major contribution to the alloresponse seemed to characterize naive T cells.

About this clone itself: The antigen remains undetermined.

Using immunoSEQ multiplex PCR, the repertoire was profiled, and TCRdb retains in-frame clones only, with some absent. Of fewer than 110,000 clones in the sample, 85% to 95% are singletons; the top ten hold more than 10%. Trimming took 1 base from V and 6 from J; bases not matched to a gene: 17. Germline CDR1 is LGHNA and CDR2 is YSLEER. This CDR3 spans 19 amino acids. The clonotype was recovered from a human donor in good health. The chain combines TRBV4-3 with TRBJ2-2, with 7 nucleotides matching TRBD2. Material for sequencing was non-Treg CD4+ T cells sorted from blood. For the CDR3, the DNA is TGCGCCAGCAGCCAAGTTGGGCGCCGCTGGCGGGAGAGGTCCGGGGAGCTGTTTTTT. This codes for CASSQVGRRWRERSGELFF.